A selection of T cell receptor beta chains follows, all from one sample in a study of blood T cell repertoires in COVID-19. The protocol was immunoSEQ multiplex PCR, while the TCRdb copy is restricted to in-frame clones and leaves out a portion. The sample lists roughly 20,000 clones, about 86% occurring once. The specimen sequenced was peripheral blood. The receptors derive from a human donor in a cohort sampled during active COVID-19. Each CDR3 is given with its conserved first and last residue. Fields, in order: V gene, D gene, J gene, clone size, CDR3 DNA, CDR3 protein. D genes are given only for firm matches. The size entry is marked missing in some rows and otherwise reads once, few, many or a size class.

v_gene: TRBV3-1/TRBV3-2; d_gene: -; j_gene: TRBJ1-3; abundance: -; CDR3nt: TGTGCCAGCAGCCATCTGGCGGGCTCTGGAAACACCATATATTTT; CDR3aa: CASSHLAGSGNTIYF
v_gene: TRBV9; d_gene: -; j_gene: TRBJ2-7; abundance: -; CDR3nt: TGTGCCAGCAGTGTTGGGGTAGAGAGAGGGAGCGAGCAGTACTTC; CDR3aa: CASSVGVERGSEQYF
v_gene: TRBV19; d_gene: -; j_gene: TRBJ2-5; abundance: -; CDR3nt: TGTGCCAGTAGTGGCGTTGGAGCGGTTCAAGAGACCCAGTACTTC; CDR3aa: CASSGVGAVQETQYF
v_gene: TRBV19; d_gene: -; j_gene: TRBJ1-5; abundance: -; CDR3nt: TGTGCCACCAAGGAGACGGGACATGGCTTTCCCCAGCATTTT; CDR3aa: CATKETGHGFPQHF
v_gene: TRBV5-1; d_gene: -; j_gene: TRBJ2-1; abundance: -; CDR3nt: TGCGCCAGCAGCTTGGAGTCTACCTTAATGTACAATGAGCAGTTCTTC; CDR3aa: CASSLESTLMYNEQFF
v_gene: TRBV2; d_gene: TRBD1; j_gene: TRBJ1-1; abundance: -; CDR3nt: TGTGCCAGGCAGGGGGGACAGGGGTCTGAAGCTTTCTTT; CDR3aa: CARQGGQGSEAFF
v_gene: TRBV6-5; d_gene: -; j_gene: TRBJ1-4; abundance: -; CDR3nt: TGTGCCAGCAGTCTTCTGGGCCAGGGTTACGAAAAACTGTTTTTT; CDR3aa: CASSLLGQGYEKLFF
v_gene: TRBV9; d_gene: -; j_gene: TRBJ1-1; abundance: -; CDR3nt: TGTGCCAGCAGCTCCCGACAGGCCCCGGCGGGGGGCATGAACACTGAAGCTTTCTTT; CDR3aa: CASSSRQAPAGGMNTEAFF
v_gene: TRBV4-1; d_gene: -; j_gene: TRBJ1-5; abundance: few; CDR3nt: TGCGCCAGCAGCCATGCCGGGTCGGGGAGCAATCAGCCCCAGCATTTT; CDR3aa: CASSHAGSGSNQPQHF
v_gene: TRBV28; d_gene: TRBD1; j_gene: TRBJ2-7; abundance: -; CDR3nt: TGTGCCAGCAGACCGGACAGGGACTCCTACGAGCAGTACTTC; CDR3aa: CASRPDRDSYEQYF
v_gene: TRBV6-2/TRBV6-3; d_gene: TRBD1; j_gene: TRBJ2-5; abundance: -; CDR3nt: TGTGCCAGCAGTACAAACAGGGGAGAGACCCAGTACTTC; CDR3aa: CASSTNRGETQYF
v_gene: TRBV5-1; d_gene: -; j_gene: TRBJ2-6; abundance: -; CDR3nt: TGCGCCAGCAGCTTGGATGGTCGAAGGGGGAGTGAGGCCAACGTCCTGACTTTC; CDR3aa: CASSLDGRRGSEANVLTF
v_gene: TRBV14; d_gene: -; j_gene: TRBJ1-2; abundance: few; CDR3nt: TGTGCCAGCAGCCAAGGACCGGGACTTGGAGGTGGCTATGGCTACACCTTC; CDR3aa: CASSQGPGLGGGYGYTF
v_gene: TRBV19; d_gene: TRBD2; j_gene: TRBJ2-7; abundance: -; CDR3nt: TGTGCCAGTAGTGGTAGGACTAGCGGGAGAGCCCCTTACGAGCAGTACTTC; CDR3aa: CASSGRTSGRAPYEQYF
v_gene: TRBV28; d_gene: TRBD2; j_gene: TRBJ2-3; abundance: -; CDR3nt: TGTGCCAGCAGTTTTCAAGCGGGAGACAGTTGGGGCACAGATACGCAGTATTTT; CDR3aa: CASSFQAGDSWGTDTQYF
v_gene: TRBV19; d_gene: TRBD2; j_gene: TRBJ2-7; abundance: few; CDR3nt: TGTGCCAGTAGTATCGAAACCACTAGCGGGGTATCCTACGAGCAGTACTTC; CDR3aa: CASSIETTSGVSYEQYF
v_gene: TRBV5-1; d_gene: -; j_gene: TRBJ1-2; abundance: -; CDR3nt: TGCGCCAGCAGCTTGGTACCTCCTTCCAGCTATGGCTACACCTTC; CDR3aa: CASSLVPPSSYGYTF
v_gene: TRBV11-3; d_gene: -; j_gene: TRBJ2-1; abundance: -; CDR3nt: TGTGCCAGCAGCTTAACGACGGGAGATAAGCAGTTCTTC; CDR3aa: CASSLTTGDKQFF
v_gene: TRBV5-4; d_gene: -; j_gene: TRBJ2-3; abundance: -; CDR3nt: TGTGCCAGCAGCCCTGGGGAGGGGGCAGATACGCAGTATTTT; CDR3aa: CASSPGEGADTQYF
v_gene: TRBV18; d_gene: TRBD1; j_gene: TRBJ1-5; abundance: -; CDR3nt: TGTGCCAGCTCACCGTCGACAGGGCGGGTCAATCAGCCCCAGCATTTT; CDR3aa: CASSPSTGRVNQPQHF
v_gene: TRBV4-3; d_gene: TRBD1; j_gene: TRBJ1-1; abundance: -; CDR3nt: TGCGCCAGCAGCCAAGAGGCCCGGGACAGCTTTATGAACACTGAAGCTTTCTTT; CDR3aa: CASSQEARDSFMNTEAFF
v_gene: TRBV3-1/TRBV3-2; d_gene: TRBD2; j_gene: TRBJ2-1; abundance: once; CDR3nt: TGTGCCAGCAGCCCCGGGACTAGCGGGTTGGATGAGCAGTTCTTC; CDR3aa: CASSPGTSGLDEQFF
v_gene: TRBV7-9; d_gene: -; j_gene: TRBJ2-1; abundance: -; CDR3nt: TGTGCCAGCAGCTTATTCGGTGTCGGGGAAGACAATGAGCAGTTCTTC; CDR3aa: CASSLFGVGEDNEQFF
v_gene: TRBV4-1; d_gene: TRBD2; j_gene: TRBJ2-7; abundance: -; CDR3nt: TGCGCCAGCAGCCAGGATAGCGGGAGTGCCTACGAGCAGTACTTC; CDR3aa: CASSQDSGSAYEQYF
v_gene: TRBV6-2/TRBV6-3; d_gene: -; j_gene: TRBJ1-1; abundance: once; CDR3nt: TGTGCCAGCAGCCAAGGGAGTGAAGCTTTCTTT; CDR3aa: CASSQGSEAFF
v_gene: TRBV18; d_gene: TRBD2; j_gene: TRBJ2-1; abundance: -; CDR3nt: TGTGCCAGCTCACCAAGGACTAGCGGGAGTGATGGCGAGCAGTTCTTC; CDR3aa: CASSPRTSGSDGEQFF
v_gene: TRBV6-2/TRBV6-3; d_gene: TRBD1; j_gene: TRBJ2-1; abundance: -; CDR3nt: TGTGCCAGCAGTTACTCTCTTAGGACAGGGGTATACAATGAGCAGTTCTTC; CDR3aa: CASSYSLRTGVYNEQFF
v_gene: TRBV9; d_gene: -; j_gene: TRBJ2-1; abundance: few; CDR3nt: TGTGCCAGCAGCGTAGGCGGGAACACCTACAATGAGCAGTTCTTC; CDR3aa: CASSVGGNTYNEQFF
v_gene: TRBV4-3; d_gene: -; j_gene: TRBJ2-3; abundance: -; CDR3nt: TGCGCCAGCAGCCAGTACGGGCCCGGGGTGAGCACAGATACGCAGTATTTT; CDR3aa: CASSQYGPGVSTDTQYF
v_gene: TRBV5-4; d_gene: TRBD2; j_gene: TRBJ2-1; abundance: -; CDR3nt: TGTGCCAGCAGCTTGGTGGCGGGAGGGGAGAATGAGCAGTTCTTC; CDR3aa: CASSLVAGGENEQFF
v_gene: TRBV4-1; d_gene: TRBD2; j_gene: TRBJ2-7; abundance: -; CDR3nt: TGCGCCAGCAGCCAATTTAGTTTTATGCGGGCTAGCGGGACCCTTTACGAGCAGTACTTC; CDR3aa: CASSQFSFMRASGTLYEQYF
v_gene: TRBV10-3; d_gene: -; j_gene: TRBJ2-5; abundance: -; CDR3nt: TGTGCCATCAGTGCGGACGGGAGCGGAGAGACCCAGTACTTC; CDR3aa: CAISADGSGETQYF
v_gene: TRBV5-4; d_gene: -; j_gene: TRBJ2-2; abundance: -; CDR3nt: TGTGCCAGCACCGAGGTTACCACGAACACCGGGGAGCTGTTTTTT; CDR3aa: CASTEVTTNTGELFF
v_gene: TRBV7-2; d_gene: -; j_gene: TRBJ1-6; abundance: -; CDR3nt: TGTGCCAGCAGCCCCGGGACCTATAATTCACCCCTCCACTTT; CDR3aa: CASSPGTYNSPLHF
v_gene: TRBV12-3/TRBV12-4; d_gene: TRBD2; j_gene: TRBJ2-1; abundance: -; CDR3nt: TGTGCCAGCAGTTTATTAGTAGCGGGTGAGCAGTTCTTC; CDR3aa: CASSLLVAGEQFF
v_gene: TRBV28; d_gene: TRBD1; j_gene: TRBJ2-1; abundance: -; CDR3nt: TGTGCCAGCAGCCGCCCCTATGACAGGGGCGCCCACAATGAGCAGTTCTTC; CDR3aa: CASSRPYDRGAHNEQFF
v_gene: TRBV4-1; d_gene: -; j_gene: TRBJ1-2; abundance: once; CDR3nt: TGCGCCAGCAGCCAAGAACTCTCCTATGGCTACACCTTC; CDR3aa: CASSQELSYGYTF
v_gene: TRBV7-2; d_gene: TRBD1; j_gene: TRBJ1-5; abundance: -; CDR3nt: TGTGCCAGCAGCACCGGACAGGGGTTATATCAGCCCCAGCATTTT; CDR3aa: CASSTGQGLYQPQHF
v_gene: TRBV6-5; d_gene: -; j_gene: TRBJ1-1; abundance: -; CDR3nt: TGTGCCAGCAGTCCCCGGGTGGGAGCAGCTTTCTTT; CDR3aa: CASSPRVGAAFF
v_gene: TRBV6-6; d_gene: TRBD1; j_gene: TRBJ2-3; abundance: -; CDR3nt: TGTGCCAGCCAGACAGGGGTCATCACAGATACGCAGTATTTT; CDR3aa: CASQTGVITDTQYF
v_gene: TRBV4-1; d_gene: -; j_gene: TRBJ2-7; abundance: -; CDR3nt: TGCGCCAGCAGCCAAGGAGGGTGGGGGCAGTACTTC; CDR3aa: CASSQGGWGQYF